This T cell receptor beta chain was recorded in a study of regulatory T cells in long-lasting Graves disease. General study results and limits: The work looked only at peripheral blood and did not look at thyroid tissue.

Germline V gene lookup returns CDR1 SGDLS and CDR2 YYNGEE. V was trimmed by 4 bases and J by 1 base, leaving 12 bases between them. The CDR3 loop spans 15 amino acids. This clonotype occurred a few times. Its specificity is not known. Arm-PCR with iRepertoire HTBI primers amplified the CDR3 regions for these TCR beta libraries. TCRdb recomputed calls from the multiplex PCR reads with MiXCR, one row per CDR3 protein. The data show about 540,000 distinct CDR3 sequences, approximately 12% seen once. Time point defined: newly diagnosed GD, antithyroid drugs for less than 3 months. Extracted RNA from PBMCs served as the source of the TCR library. One endocrinology department in Xi'an, China, was where patients came from. Each patient gave 8.5 to 10 milliliters of EDTA-anticoagulated peripheral blood. A further study also used this sample, focusing on T cells in Graves' hyperthyroidism and ophthalmopathy. That work states: The HTBI primer set drove a first-round RT-PCR of the TCR CDR3.

The sequence derives from a young man with Graves disease. V and J are TRBV9 and TRBJ1-5; a possible D gene is TRBD1 (5 bases). Source: peripheral blood mononuclear cells (PBMCs), taken at new diagnosis, from a patient treated with antithyroid drugs. The CDR3 coding sequence is TGTGCCAGCAGCCCCCACGCAGGGAGCAATCAGCCCCAGCATTTT. Residues: CASSPHAGSNQPQHF.